This is a list of T cell receptor beta chains from one sample in a study of T cell responses to AZD1222 COVID-19 vaccine. Assay: immunoSEQ multiplex PCR; the TCRdb copy retains only in-frame clones and omits some. This table holds roughly 190,000 clones, approximately 90% found once. The specimen was peripheral blood, collected 28 days after the second AZD1222 dose. These receptor sequences come from an adult who received the AZD1222 COVID-19 vaccine. CDR3s include the opening cysteine and the closing phenylalanine or tryptophan. Fields, in order: V gene, J gene, D gene, clone size, CDR3 DNA, CDR3 protein. The D gene is left open where the match is weak. Not every row has a clone size; where given, it reads once, few, many or a size class.

TRBV19	TRBJ2-1	TRBD2	NA	TGTGCCAGTAGTCCACCCGCCGGGACTAGGTACAATGAGCAGTTCTTC	CASSPPAGTRYNEQFF
TRBV3-1/TRBV3-2	TRBJ1-4	TRBD1	NA	TGTGCCAGCAGTTGGACCGGGACAGCTAATGAAAAACTGTTTTTT	CASSWTGTANEKLFF
TRBV19	TRBJ1-1	NA	NA	TGTGCCAGTAGTATAGTTCGGAACACTGAAGCTTTCTTT	CASSIVRNTEAFF
TRBV2	TRBJ1-6	TRBD1	NA	TGTGCCAGCAGTGAGGACAGGGTAAACTCACCCCTCCACTTT	CASSEDRVNSPLHF
TRBV11-3	TRBJ1-1	NA	NA	TGTGCCAGCCAGGGGTGGAAGAACACTGAAGCTTTCTTT	CASQGWKNTEAFF
TRBV6-5	TRBJ1-2	TRBD1	NA	TGTGCCAGCAGTTCAGGGGGGACGGTCTATGGCTACACCTTC	CASSSGGTVYGYTF
TRBV9	TRBJ2-1	TRBD2	few	TGTGCCAGCAGCCCCTTGGGCGGGAGGGTCTACAATGAGCAGTTCTTC	CASSPLGGRVYNEQFF
TRBV5-1	TRBJ2-1	NA	NA	TGCGCCAGCAGCTTACGACAGGAGGCAGAGCAGTTCTTC	CASSLRQEAEQFF
TRBV5-5	TRBJ2-1	TRBD2	NA	TGTGCCAGCAGTCGCCTTCCGGGACTAGCGGAAAACAATGAGCAGTTCTTC	CASSRLPGLAENNEQFF
TRBV7-8	TRBJ2-7	TRBD2	NA	TGTGCCAGCAGCACCCGGGGGAGGGCGAACGAGCAGTACTTC	CASSTRGRANEQYF
TRBV3-1/TRBV3-2	TRBJ1-2	NA	NA	TGTGCCAGCAGCCAAGTAAACAGACTCGCTAACTATGGCTACACCTTC	CASSQVNRLANYGYTF
TRBV27	TRBJ2-2	TRBD2	NA	TGTGCCAGCAGTTTATCACGACTAGCGGGTCTCACCGGGGAGCTGTTTTTT	CASSLSRLAGLTGELFF
TRBV28	TRBJ1-2	NA	NA	TGTGCCAGCAGTTCGACAGGATTTTATGGCTACACCTTC	CASSSTGFYGYTF
TRBV3-1/TRBV3-2	TRBJ2-1	TRBD1	once	TGTGCCAGCAGCCATTGGACAGGGCCGAATGAGCAGTTCTTC	CASSHWTGPNEQFF